This T cell receptor (beta chain) was recorded in a study of response to subunit inactivated influenza vaccine. TCRdb reprocessed the RT-PCR reads with MiXCR, giving one entry per CDR3 protein. This table holds roughly 650,000 distinct CDR3 sequences, 13% to 15% found once. This CDR3 region has 15 residues. The V end was cut by 3 bases, the J end by 8 bases, with 17 bases between. Germline V CDR1 and CDR2: LNHDA, SQIVND (reference sequence). Specimen: PBMCs from blood, collected approximately 15 days before vaccination. The chain carries TRBV19 and TRBJ2-1, with TRBD2 as a possible D gene (5 bases). The clonotype comes from a man aged 45-65 years who received an inactivated influenza vaccine. CDR3: CASSIGGPSVYEQFF. The CDR3 coding sequence is TGTGCCAGTAGTATCGGCGGGCCGTCGGTCTATGAGCAGTTCTTC.